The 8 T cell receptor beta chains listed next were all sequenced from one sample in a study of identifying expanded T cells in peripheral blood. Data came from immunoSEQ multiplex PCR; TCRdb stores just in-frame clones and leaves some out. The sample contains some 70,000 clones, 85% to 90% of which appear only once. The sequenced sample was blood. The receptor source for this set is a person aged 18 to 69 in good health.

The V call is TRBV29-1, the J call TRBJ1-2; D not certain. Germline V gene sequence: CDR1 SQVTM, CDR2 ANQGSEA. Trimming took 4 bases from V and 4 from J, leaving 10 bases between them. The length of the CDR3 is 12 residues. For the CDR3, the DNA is TGCAGCGTTGTTGTCCAAAGCTATGGCTACACCTTC. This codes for CSVVVQSYGYTF.

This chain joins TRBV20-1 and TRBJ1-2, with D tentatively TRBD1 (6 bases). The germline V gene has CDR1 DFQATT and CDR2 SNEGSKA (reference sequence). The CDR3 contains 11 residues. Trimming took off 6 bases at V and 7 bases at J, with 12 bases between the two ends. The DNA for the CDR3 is TGCAGTGCCCCAGGGGTAACTGGCTACACCTTC. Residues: CSAPGVTGYTF.

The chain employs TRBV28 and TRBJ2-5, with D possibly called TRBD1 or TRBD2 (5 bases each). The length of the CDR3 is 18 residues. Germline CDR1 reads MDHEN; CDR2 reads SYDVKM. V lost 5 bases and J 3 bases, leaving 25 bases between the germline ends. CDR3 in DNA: TGTGCCAGCAGTCTCCCCACATCATGGGGACGAACGAAAGAGACCCAGTACTTC. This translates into CASSLPTSWGRTKETQYF.

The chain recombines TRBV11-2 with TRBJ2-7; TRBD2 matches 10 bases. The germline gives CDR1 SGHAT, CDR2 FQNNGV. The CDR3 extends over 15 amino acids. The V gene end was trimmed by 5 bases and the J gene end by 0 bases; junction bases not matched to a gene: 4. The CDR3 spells CASSHSGGNSYEQYF. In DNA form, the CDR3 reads TGTGCCAGCAGCCATAGCGGGGGGAACTCCTACGAGCAGTACTTC.

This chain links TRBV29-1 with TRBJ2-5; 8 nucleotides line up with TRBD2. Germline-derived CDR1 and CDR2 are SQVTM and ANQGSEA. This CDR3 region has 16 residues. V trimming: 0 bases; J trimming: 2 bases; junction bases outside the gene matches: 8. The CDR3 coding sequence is TGCAGCGTTGAAGATCAACTAGCGGTCTTACAAGAGACCCAGTACTTC. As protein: CSVEDQLAVLQETQYF.

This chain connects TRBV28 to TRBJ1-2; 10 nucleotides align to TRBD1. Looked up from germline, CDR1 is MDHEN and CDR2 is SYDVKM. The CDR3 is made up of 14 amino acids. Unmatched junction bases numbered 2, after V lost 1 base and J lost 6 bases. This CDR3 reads CASSLSGTGDGYTF. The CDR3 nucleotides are TGTGCCAGCAGTTTATCCGGGACAGGGGATGGCTACACCTTC.

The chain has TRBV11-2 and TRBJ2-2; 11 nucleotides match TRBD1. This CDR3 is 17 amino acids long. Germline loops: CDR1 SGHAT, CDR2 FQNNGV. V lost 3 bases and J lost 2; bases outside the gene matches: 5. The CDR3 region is CASSFPWTGGNTGELFF. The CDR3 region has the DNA TGTGCCAGCAGCTTCCCTTGGACAGGGGGCAACACCGGGGAGCTGTTTTTT. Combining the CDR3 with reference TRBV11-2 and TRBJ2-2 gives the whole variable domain EAGVAQSPRYKIIEKRQSVAFWCNPISGHATLYWYQQILGQGPKLLIQFQNNGVVDDSQLPKDRFSAERLKGVDSTLKIQPAKLEDSAVYLCASSFPWTGGNTGELFFGEGSRLTVL.

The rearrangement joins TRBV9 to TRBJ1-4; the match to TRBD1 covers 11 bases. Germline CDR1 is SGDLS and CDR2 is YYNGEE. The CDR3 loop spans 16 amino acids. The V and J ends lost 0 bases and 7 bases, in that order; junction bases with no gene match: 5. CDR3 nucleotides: TGTGCCAGCAGCGTAGGGGACAGGGGGAGAGGTGAAAAACTGTTTTTT. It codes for CASSVGDRGRGEKLFF.